The source of this T cell receptor (beta chain) is a study of monozygotic twins with inflammatory bowel disease. This CDR3 is built from 12 residues. CDR1 is LGHDT, CDR2 YNNKEL, per germline (reference sequence). There were about 3,500 ng of total RNA used for each TCR library. From its re-call of the 5' RACE reads, TCRdb lists each CDR3 protein once, without DNA. This listing includes around 190,000 distinct CDR3 sequences. About this clonotype itself: Antigen unknown.

Study-level findings and limits: Discordant twins showed the same repertoire similarity as concordant twins, possibly from limited power.

Sequencing was performed on blood. The chain is built from TRBV3-1 and TRBJ1-1. The TCR was taken from a human donor with ulcerative colitis or Crohn's disease, or a healthy co-twin of an affected twin (not recorded which). CDR3 in amino acids: CASSRENTEAFF.